The rows below give T cell receptor beta chains drawn from one sample of a study of blood T cell repertoires in COVID-19. The protocol was immunoSEQ multiplex PCR, while the TCRdb copy is restricted to in-frame clones and leaves out a portion. The table has about 190,000 clones, 65% to 80% seen once; the top ten hold approximately 12%. The sample taken for sequencing was peripheral blood. The receptors shown here come from a man over 45 who had recovered from COVID-19. Both conserved end residues are part of each CDR3. Fields, in order: D gene, J gene, clone size, V gene, CDR3 DNA, CDR3 protein. D genes are given only for firm matches. Clone size is not always given. Where it is, it says once, few, many or a class for expanded clones.

D gene: NA
J gene: TRBJ2-7
clone size: NA
V gene: TRBV24-1
CDR3 DNA: TGTGCCACCAGTGACAAGGACACGTTCGACGAGCAGTACTTC
CDR3 protein: CATSDKDTFDEQYF

D gene: TRBD1
J gene: TRBJ2-7
clone size: many
V gene: TRBV15
CDR3 DNA: TGTGCCACCAGCGCTCAAAACAGGGGCTCCTACGAGCAGTACTTC
CDR3 protein: CATSAQNRGSYEQYF

D gene: NA
J gene: TRBJ1-3
clone size: NA
V gene: TRBV12-3/TRBV12-4
CDR3 DNA: TGTGCCAGCAGTTTTTCTACGGGAAACACCATATATTTT
CDR3 protein: CASSFSTGNTIYF

D gene: TRBD1
J gene: TRBJ1-2
clone size: NA
V gene: TRBV18
CDR3 DNA: TGTGCCAGCTCCCTGGATAACAGGGGGAATGGCTACACCTTC
CDR3 protein: CASSLDNRGNGYTF

D gene: TRBD2
J gene: TRBJ2-7
clone size: NA
V gene: TRBV30
CDR3 DNA: TGTGCCTGGAGTGTTATGTCTAGCGGGGTAAGCTCCTACGAGCAGTACTTC
CDR3 protein: CAWSVMSSGVSSYEQYF

D gene: TRBD1
J gene: TRBJ2-7
clone size: once
V gene: TRBV6-2/TRBV6-3
CDR3 DNA: TGTGCCAGCAGTTCCATATGGACAGGGATTTACGAGCAGTACTTC
CDR3 protein: CASSSIWTGIYEQYF

D gene: NA
J gene: TRBJ1-2
clone size: few
V gene: TRBV7-2
CDR3 DNA: TGTGCCAGCAGCTTGGACACGTATGGCTACACCTTC
CDR3 protein: CASSLDTYGYTF

D gene: NA
J gene: TRBJ2-1
clone size: once
V gene: TRBV7-6
CDR3 DNA: TGTGCCAGCAGCCTTACCTTTAGCGGAGAGCAGTTCTTC
CDR3 protein: CASSLTFSGEQFF

D gene: TRBD2
J gene: TRBJ2-5
clone size: NA
V gene: TRBV5-1
CDR3 DNA: TGCGCCAGCAGCTTGGGCTTGGGAGCGGGGGTCCAAGAGACCCAGTACTTC
CDR3 protein: CASSLGLGAGVQETQYF

D gene: TRBD2
J gene: TRBJ2-2
clone size: NA
V gene: TRBV10-2
CDR3 DNA: TGCGCCAGCAGTGAGGCGGGAGTCTACACCGGGGAGCTGTTTTTT
CDR3 protein: CASSEAGVYTGELFF